This paragraph reports one T cell receptor beta chain. This entry comes from a study of blood T cell repertoires in COVID-19. Across the whole study: The United States, Italy and Spain supplied acute and convalescent COVID-19 samples. From T cells, B-cell-depleted T cells, or PBMCs came the material, which was cDNA or gDNA.

This CDR3 spans 12 amino acids. The ends were cut back, 1 base at V and 3 bases at J, with 7 bases in the middle. Germline V gene sequence: CDR1 GTSNPN, CDR2 SVGIG (reference sequence). Study processing details: Using reference gene primer amplification, nucleated cell counts were estimated. Produced via immunoSEQ multiplex PCR; TCRdb's table is partial and in-frame only. V and J calls plus clone size are reproduced from that table; the DNA served to infer D and trimming. This table has about 190,000 clones, about nine tenths appearing once. The sample consisted of peripheral blood. V is TRBV30 and J is TRBJ2-7, with D possibly matching TRBD2 (5 bases). The origin of this receptor is a man between 35 and 55 years old with acute or convalescent COVID-19. The CDR3 sequence is CAWSGLNYEQYF. CDR3 bases: TGTGCCTGGAGTGGACTAAACTACGAGCAGTACTTC.